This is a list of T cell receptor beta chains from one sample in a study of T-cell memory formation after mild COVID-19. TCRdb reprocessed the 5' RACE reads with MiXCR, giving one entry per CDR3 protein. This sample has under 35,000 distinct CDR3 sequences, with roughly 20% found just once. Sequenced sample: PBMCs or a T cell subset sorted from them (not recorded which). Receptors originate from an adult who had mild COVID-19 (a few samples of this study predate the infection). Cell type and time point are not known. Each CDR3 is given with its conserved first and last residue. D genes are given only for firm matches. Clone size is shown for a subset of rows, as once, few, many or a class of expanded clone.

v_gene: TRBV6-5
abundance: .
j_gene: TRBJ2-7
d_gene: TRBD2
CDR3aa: CASGTSGGSYEQYF
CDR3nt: TGTGCCAGCGGAACTAGCGGGGGGTCCTACGAGCAGTACTTC

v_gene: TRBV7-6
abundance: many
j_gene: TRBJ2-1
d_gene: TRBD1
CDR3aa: CASSFKRLGQGGGEQFF
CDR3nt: TGTGCCAGCAGCTTTAAACGATTGGGACAGGGTGGAGGGGAGCAGTTCTTC

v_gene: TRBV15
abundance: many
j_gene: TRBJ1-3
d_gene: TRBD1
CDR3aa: CATSRDRTGTGGGNTIYF
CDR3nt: TGTGCCACCAGCAGAGATCGGACCGGGACAGGGGGTGGAAACACCATATATTTT

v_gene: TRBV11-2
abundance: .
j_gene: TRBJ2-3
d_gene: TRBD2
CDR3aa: CASSPSGGAADTQYF
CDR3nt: TGTGCCAGCAGCCCTAGCGGGGGGGCCGCAGATACGCAGTATTTT

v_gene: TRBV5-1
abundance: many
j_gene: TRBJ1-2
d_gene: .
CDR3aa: CASSLGVGQARGYTF
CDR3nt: TGCGCCAGCAGCTTGGGTGTCGGGCAGGCGCGCGGCTACACCTTC

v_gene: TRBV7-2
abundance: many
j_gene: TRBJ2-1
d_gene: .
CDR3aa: CASTRGGTGRYNEQFF
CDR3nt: TGTGCCAGCACCCGTGGGGGGACTGGGAGGTACAATGAGCAGTTCTTC

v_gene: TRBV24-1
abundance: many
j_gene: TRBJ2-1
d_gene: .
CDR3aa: CATSGSVYNEQFF
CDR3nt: TGTGCCACCAGTGGATCCGTCTACAATGAGCAGTTCTTC

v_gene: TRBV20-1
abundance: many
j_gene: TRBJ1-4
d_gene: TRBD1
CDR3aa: CSARDPQGAGEKLFF
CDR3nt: TGCAGTGCTAGAGATCCACAGGGGGCAGGAGAAAAACTGTTTTTT

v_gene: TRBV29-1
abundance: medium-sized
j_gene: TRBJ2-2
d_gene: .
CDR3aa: CSVLDSNTGELFF
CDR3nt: TGCAGCGTCCTTGACTCTAACACCGGGGAGCTGTTTTTT

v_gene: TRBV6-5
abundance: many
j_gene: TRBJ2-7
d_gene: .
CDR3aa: CASSYTYRPNHFYEQYF
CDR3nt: TGTGCCAGCAGTTATACGTACAGACCAAATCACTTCTACGAGCAGTACTTC

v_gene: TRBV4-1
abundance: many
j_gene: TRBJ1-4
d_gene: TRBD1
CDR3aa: CASSQRTGVVNEKLFF
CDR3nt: TGCGCCAGCAGCCAACGGACAGGGGTGGTAAATGAAAAACTGTTTTTT

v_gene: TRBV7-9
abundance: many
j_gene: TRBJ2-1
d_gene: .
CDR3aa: CASSPQLGNNEQFF
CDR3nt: TGTGCCAGCAGCCCTCAACTAGGAAACAATGAGCAGTTCTTC

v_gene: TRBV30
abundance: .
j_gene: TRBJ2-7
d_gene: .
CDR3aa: CAWSVRAGDWYEQYF
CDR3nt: TGTGCCTGGAGTGTACGGGCAGGGGATTGGTACGAGCAGTACTTC

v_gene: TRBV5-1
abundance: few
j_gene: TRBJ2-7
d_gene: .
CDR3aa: CASKPSGLSTSYEQYF
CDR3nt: TGCGCCAGTAAACCGTCCGGACTTTCGACCTCCTACGAGCAGTACTTC

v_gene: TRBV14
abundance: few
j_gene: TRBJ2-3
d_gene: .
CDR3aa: CASSQSTATQYF
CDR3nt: TGTGCCAGCAGCCAATCGACCGCTACGCAGTATTTT

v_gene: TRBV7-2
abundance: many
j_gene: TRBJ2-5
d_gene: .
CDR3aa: CASSLGGARAETQYF
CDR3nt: TGTGCCAGCAGCTTAGGGGGGGCGAGGGCAGAGACCCAGTACTTC

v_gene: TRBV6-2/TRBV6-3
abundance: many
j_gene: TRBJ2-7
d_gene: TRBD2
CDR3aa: CASSYSGGRSFEQYF
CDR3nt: TGTGCCAGCAGTTACTCGGGCGGGAGATCTTTTGAGCAGTACTTC

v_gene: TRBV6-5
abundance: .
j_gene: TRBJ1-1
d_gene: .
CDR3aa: CASSLTGRNTEAFF
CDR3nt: TGTGCCAGCAGTTTGACCGGGCGGAACACTGAAGCTTTCTTT

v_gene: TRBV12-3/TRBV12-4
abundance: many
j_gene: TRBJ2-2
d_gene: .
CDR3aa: CASSRPTGELFF
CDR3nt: TGTGCCAGCAGTCGTCCTACCGGGGAGCTGTTTTTT

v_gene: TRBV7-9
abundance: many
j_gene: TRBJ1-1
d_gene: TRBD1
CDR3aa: CASSPSPGGTDTEAFF
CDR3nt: TGTGCCAGCAGCCCCTCGCCTGGGGGGACAGACACTGAAGCTTTCTTT

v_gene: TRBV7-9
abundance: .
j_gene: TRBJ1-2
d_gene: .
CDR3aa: CASSPIVRYGYTF
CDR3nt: TGTGCCAGCAGCCCAATAGTGCGCTATGGCTACACCTTC

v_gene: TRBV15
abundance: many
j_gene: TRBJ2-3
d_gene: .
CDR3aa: CATSQRVSTDTQYF
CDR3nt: TGTGCCACCAGTCAGCGGGTTAGCACAGATACGCAGTATTTT